A single sample gave rise to the 18 T cell receptor beta chains below, sequenced in a study of regulatory T cells in long-lasting Graves disease. Arm-PCR with iRepertoire HTBI primers amplified the CDR3 regions for these TCR beta libraries. Each CDR3 protein gets one entry after TCRdb re-called the multiplex PCR reads with MiXCR. Among 350,000 to 450,000 distinct CDR3 sequences, 20% to 25% were seen once, and the ten largest hold around 30%. As for time point: persistent/refractory GD, antithyroid drugs over 5 years with positive TRAb. Generation of the TCR library employed RNA extracted from PBMCs. This specimen consisted of peripheral blood mononuclear cells (PBMCs), obtained when the disease was refractory, from a patient treated with antithyroid drugs. The origin of the receptors is a woman in her forties with Graves disease.

The chain combines TRBV4-1 with TRBJ2-7; D unclear. This CDR3 is 16 amino acids long. Germline assignment: CDR1 MGHRA and CDR2 YSYEKL. V was shortened by 2 bases and J by 5 bases, with 19 bases between the two germline ends. The CDR3 here is CASSQLPGWVSDEQYF. CDR3 bases: TGCGCCAGCAGCCAACTGCCCGGATGGGTGAGCGACGAGCAGTACTTC.

Ten or more counts support this clonotype. The rearrangement uses TRBV11-2 and TRBJ2-7, with TRBD2 identical over 11 bases. CDR1 is SGHAT and CDR2 is FQNNGV in the germline V gene. V shed 4 bases, J shed 4 bases, and the junction held 6 bases outside the gene matches. The CDR3 loop spans 15 amino acids. CDR3 region: CASSSRLAGTYEQYF. As DNA, the CDR3 is TGTGCCAGCAGCTCCAGACTAGCGGGAACGTACGAGCAGTACTTC. Together with reference TRBV11-2 and TRBJ2-7, the CDR3 gives the full variable domain: EAGVAQSPRYKIIEKRQSVAFWCNPISGHATLYWYQQILGQGPKLLIQFQNNGVVDDSQLPKDRFSAERLKGVDSTLKIQPAKLEDSAVYLCASSSRLAGTYEQYFGPGTRLTVT.

The chain has TRBV2 and TRBJ2-1; a possible D gene is TRBD1 (6 bases). CDR1 and CDR2 (germline): SNHLY, FYNNEI. This CDR3 is built from 13 residues. Trimming cost V 6 bases and J 8 bases, with 14 bases left between them. The CDR3 DNA is TGTGCCAGCAGGCGGACAGCCGGGGATGAGCAGTTCTTC. It yields the protein CASRRTAGDEQFF.

The rearrangement joins TRBV5-8 to TRBJ1-2; D gene unclear. Germline V CDR1 and CDR2: SGHTS, YDEGEE. CDR3 length equals 12 residues. The ends were cut back, 0 bases at V and 8 bases at J, with 8 bases in the middle. CDR3 nucleotide sequence: TGTGCCAGCAGCTTGGAAAGGGTCGGCTACACCTTC. Translating it yields CASSLERVGYTF.

This clonotype was seen ten or more times. This sequence joins TRBV28 and TRBJ2-7; 10 positions match TRBD2. This CDR3 is 15 amino acids long. J gave up 3 bases and V 6 bases, and 8 bases lay outside the gene matches. From germline, CDR1 is MDHEN and CDR2 SYDVKM. In DNA, the CDR3 is TGTGCCAGCAGCCCGGGACTAGCGAAGCTCTACGAGCAGTACTTC. It translates to CASSPGLAKLYEQYF.

The CDR3 here is CSAPPDRGPTTQYF. The CDR3 region has the DNA TGCAGTGCTCCTCCGGACAGGGGGCCTACGACCCAGTACTTC. J is TRBJ2-5 and V is TRBV20-1; TRBD1 agrees at 11 bases. The V and J ends lost 5 bases and 7 bases, in that order; junction bases with no gene match: 9. The CDR3 runs to 14 residues. Per the germline V gene, CDR1 is DFQATT and CDR2 is SNEGSKA (reference sequence).

This clonotype has at least ten counts. Its ends do not fully match the called genes, so a read error is possible. The chain employs TRBV6-1 and TRBJ2-7; 9 nucleotides line up with TRBD2. The CDR3 is 13 amino acids. CDR1 MNHNS and CDR2 SASEGT come from the germline V gene. The CDR3 spells CASTTSGSYEQYF. The CDR3 region has the DNA TGTGCTAGCACCACTAGCGGGTCCTACGAGCAGTACTTC.

This clonotype was seen ten or more times. The chain links TRBV5-1 to TRBJ2-1; D is uncertain. Germline V lookup: CDR1 SGHRS, CDR2 YFSETQ. V lost 1 base to trimming and J lost 3 bases, with 2 bases between them. The length of the CDR3 is 12 residues. DNA for the CDR3: TGCGCCAGCAGCTTGTTCTACAATGAGCAGTTCTTC. It is translated as CASSLFYNEQFF.

The CDR3 DNA follows: TGTGCCAGCAGTCCCCTGGGTCCCCCGCAGAGGCCCCAGCATTTT. Encoded protein: CASSPLGPPQRPQHF. The chain links TRBV28 to TRBJ1-5; D is undetermined. The CDR3 totals 15 residues. CDR1 and CDR2 (germline): MDHEN, SYDVKM. V gave up 5 bases and J gave up 9 bases, with 20 bases separating them.

This clonotype showed up many times. The CDR3 is CASRWRDLSYNEQFF. CDR3 coding DNA: TGTGCCAGCCGATGGCGGGACCTTTCCTACAATGAGCAGTTCTTC. The chain joins TRBV2 to TRBJ2-1, with D perhaps matching TRBD2 (6 bases). This CDR3 has 15 residues. The V gene lost 8 bases and the J gene lost 1 base, with 15 bases spanning the gap. Germline V lookup: CDR1 SNHLY, CDR2 FYNNEI.

In this sample, this clonotype turned up many times. The chain uses TRBV2 and TRBJ2-2; a possible D gene is TRBD1 (6 bases). CDR1 and CDR2 (germline): SNHLY, FYNNEI. There are 13 residues in the CDR3. V lost 4 bases and J 9 bases, leaving 12 bases between the germline ends. In DNA form, the CDR3 reads TGTGCCAGCAGTGGACAGGTGATCCGGGAGCTGTTTTTT. Translating gives CASSGQVIRELFF.

The J gene is TRBJ2-7, the V gene TRBV9; the D call may be TRBD1 or TRBD2 (5 bases each). From germline, CDR1 is SGDLS and CDR2 YYNGEE. Trimming pared 0 bases from V and 2 bases from J, leaving 12 bases between. This CDR3 is built from 15 residues. In DNA form, the CDR3 reads TGTGCCAGCAGCGTAGTAGACAGCGGCCCCTACGAGCAGTACTTC. Translation: CASSVVDSGPYEQYF. The variable domain in full, completed from reference TRBV9 and TRBJ2-7, reads DSGVTQTPKHLITATGQRVTLRCSPRSGDLSVYWYQQSLDQGLQFLIQYYNGEERAKGNILERFSAQQFPDLHSELNLSSLELGDSALYFCASSVVDSGPYEQYFGPGTRLTVT.

The J gene is TRBJ1-2, the V gene TRBV9; D may be TRBD1 (5 bases). CDR1 SGDLS and CDR2 YYNGEE come from the germline V gene. The CDR3 has 14 residues. V dropped 0 bases and J dropped 7 bases, with 13 bases sitting between them. DNA for the CDR3: TGTGCCAGCAGCGTAGACTGGGGCGCGAGTGGCTACACCTTC. This sequence encodes CASSVDWGASGYTF.

The chain joins TRBV5-5 to TRBJ2-3; D call uncertain. V lost 1 base and J lost 2, with 14 bases in between. The CDR3 is made up of 16 amino acids. Looked up from germline, CDR1 is SGHKS and CDR2 is YYEKEE (reference sequence). In DNA, the CDR3 is TGTGCCAGCAGCTTGTGGGGTAGGGTTACCACAGATACGCAGTATTTT. Translation gives CASSLWGRVTTDTQYF.

This clonotype was counted ten times or more. The CDR3 bases are TGTGCCAGTAGTCGTATTGGTGGCAACAGGGGAGTAGAGAACACTGAAGCTTTCTTT. This codes for CASSRIGGNRGVENTEAFF. The J gene is TRBJ1-1, the V gene TRBV19, with 7 bases identical to TRBD1. After removal of 5 bases from V and 1 base from J, the junction contained 19 bases not matched to a gene. The CDR3 sequence is 19 residues long. CDR1 and CDR2 (germline): LNHDA, SQIVND (reference sequence). Filled out from reference TRBV19 and TRBJ1-1, the complete variable domain reads DGGITQSPKYLFRKEGQNVTLSCEQNLNHDAMYWYRQDPGQGLRLIYYSQIVNDFQKGDIAEGYSVSREKKESFPLTVTSAQKNPTAFYLCASSRIGGNRGVENTEAFFGQGTRLTVV.

The rearrangement links TRBV28 to TRBJ1-4; D is uncertain. The ends were cut back, 3 bases at V and 1 base at J, with 6 bases in the middle. There are 14 residues in the CDR3. Germline CDR1 and CDR2: MDHEN and SYDVKM. Written as DNA, the CDR3 is TGTGCCAGCAGTTTTAAGGGAACTAATGAAAAACTGTTTTTT. It codes for CASSFKGTNEKLFF.

This clonotype was found many times. V usage is TRBV27 and J usage is TRBJ2-6; D call uncertain. Trimming shortened V by 5 bases and J by 0 bases, and 11 bases separated the two germline ends. The CDR3 covers 16 residues. Germline V lookup: CDR1 MNHEY, CDR2 SMNVEV (reference sequence). The CDR3 sequence is CASSPRLSSGANVLTF. As DNA, the CDR3 is TGTGCCAGCAGTCCCCGCCTGAGCTCTGGGGCCAACGTCCTGACTTTC.

With respect to this clonotype: A much larger clonotype is one base distant, so this may be a read error. V is TRBV6-2 or TRBV6-3 and J is TRBJ2-5; 9 positions agree with TRBD2. Germline V gene data show CDR1 as MNHEY and CDR2 as SVGEGT. The CDR3 is 13 residues long. The CDR3 nucleotides read TGTGCCAGCAGTGCCAGACTAGCGGAGACCCGGTACTTC. Protein product: CASSARLAETRYF.